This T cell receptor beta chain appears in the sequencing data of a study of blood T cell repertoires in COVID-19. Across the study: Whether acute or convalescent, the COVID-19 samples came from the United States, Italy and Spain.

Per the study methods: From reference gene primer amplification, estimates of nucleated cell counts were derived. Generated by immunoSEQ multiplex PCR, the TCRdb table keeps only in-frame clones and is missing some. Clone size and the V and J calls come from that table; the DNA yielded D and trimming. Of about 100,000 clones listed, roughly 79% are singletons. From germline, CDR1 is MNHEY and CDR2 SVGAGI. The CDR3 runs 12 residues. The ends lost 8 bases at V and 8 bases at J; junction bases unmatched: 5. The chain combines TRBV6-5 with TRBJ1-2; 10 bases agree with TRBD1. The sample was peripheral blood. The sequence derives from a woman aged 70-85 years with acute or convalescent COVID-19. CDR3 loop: CASRQGALGYTF. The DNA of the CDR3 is TGTGCCAGCCGACAGGGGGCTTTGGGCTACACCTTC.